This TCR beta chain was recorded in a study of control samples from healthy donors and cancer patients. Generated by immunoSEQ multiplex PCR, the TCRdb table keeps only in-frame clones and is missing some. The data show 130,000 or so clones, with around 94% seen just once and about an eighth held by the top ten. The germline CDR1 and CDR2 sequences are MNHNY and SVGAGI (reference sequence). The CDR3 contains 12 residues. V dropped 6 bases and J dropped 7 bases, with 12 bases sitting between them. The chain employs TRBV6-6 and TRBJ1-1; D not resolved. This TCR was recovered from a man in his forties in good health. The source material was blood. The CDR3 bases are TGTGCCAGCAGAACCGGGTCTCGTGAAGCTTTCTTT. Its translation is CASRTGSREAFF.